The T cell receptor (beta chain) under discussion was sequenced for a study of Ad26.COV2.S vaccination and SARS-CoV-2 variants. The wider study: Once or twice, 56 days apart, Ad26.COV2.S was delivered intramuscularly.

A note on this clone: Its antigen is still unknown.

Germline lookup yields CDR1 LNHDA and CDR2 SQIVND (reference sequence). The CDR3 loop spans 14 amino acids. With V trimmed by 5 bases and J by 3 bases, 2 bases remained unmatched. Produced via immunoSEQ multiplex PCR; TCRdb's table is partial and in-frame only. The sample records about 350,000 clones, approximately 84% being singletons. Whole-study findings and limits: The study found similar non-spike TCR breadth in vaccine and placebo recipients.

Treatment of the sample: some 19 received Ad26.COV2.S at low or high dose, single or two shots; several received placebo; per-sample allocation not given. Sampling was done on day 63 after the first vaccine or placebo injection. The sequence came from a person aged 18-65 years who received the Ad26.COV2.S COVID-19 vaccine or a placebo. The gene calls are TRBV19 and TRBJ2-3; 10 nucleotides agree with TRBD1. The specimen comprised peripheral blood, sampled in a trial of Ad26.COV2.S vaccine versus placebo. The CDR3 loop is CASSSGQGTDTQYF. CDR3 coding DNA: TGTGCCAGTAGTTCGGGACAGGGGACAGATACGCAGTATTTT.